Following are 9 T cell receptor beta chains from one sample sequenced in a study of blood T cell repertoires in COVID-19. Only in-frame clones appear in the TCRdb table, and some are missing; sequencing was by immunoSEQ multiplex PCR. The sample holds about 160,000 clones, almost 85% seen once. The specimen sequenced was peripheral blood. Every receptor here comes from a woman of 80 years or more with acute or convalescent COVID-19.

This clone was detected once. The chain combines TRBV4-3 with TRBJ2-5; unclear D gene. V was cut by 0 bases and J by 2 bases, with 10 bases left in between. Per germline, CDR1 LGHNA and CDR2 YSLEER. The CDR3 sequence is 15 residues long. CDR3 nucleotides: TGCGCCAGCAGCCAAGACGGTCAGCGTCAAGAGACCCAGTACTTC. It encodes CASSQDGQRQETQYF.

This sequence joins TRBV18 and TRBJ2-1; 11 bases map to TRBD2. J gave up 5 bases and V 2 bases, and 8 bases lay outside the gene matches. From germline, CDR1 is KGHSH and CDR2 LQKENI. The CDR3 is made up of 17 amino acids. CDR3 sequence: CASSPREPGLADNEQFF. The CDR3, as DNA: TGTGCCAGCTCACCAAGAGAACCGGGACTAGCGGACAATGAGCAGTTCTTC.

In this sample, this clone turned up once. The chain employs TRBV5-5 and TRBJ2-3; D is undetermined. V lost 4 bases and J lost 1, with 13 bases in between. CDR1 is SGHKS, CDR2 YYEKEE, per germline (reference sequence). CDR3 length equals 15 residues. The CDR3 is CASSGLRKGTDTQYF. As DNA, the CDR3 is TGTGCCAGCAGCGGGCTTAGAAAGGGCACAGATACGCAGTATTTT.

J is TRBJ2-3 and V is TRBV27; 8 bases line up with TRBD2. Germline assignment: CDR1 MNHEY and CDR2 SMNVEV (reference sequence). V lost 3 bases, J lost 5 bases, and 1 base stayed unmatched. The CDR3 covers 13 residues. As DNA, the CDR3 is TGTGCCAGCAGTTTGGGACTAGGAGATACGCAGTATTTT. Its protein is CASSLGLGDTQYF.

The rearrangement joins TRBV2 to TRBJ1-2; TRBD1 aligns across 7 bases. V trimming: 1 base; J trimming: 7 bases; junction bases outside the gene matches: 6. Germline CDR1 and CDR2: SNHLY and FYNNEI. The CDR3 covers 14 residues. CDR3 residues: CASSEGRGRGGYTF. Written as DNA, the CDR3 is TGTGCCAGCAGTGAAGGGAGGGGGCGAGGTGGCTACACCTTC.

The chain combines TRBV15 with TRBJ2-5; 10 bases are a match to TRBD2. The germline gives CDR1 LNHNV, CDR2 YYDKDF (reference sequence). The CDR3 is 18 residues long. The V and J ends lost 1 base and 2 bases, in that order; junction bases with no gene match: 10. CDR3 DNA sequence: TGTGCCACCAGCAGAGGAACTAGCGGGAAGGGGCTTCAAGAGACCCAGTACTTC. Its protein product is CATSRGTSGKGLQETQYF.

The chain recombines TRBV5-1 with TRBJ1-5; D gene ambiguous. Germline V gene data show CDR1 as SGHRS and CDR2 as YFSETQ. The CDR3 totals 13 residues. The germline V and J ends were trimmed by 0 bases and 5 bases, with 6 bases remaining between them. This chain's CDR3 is CASSLDGDQPQHF. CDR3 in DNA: TGCGCCAGCAGCTTGGATGGAGATCAGCCCCAGCATTTT. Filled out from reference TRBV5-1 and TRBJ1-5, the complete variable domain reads KAGVTQTPRYLIKTRGQQVTLSCSPISGHRSVSWYQQTPGQGLQFLFEYFSETQRNKGNFPGRFSGRQFSNSRSEMNVSTLELGDSALYLCASSLDGDQPQHFGDGTRLSIL.

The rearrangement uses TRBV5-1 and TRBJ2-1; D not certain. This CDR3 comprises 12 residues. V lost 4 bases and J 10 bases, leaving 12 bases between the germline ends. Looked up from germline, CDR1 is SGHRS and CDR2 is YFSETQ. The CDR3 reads CASSPGSGEQFF. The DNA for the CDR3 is TGCGCCAGCAGCCCCGGATCCGGGGAGCAGTTCTTC.

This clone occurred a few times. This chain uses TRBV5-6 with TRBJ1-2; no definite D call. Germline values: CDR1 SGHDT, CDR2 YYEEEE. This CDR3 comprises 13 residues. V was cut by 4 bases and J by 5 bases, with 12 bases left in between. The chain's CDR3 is CASSPSYSYGYTF. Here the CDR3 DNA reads TGTGCCAGCAGCCCGTCTTATTCTTATGGCTACACCTTC.